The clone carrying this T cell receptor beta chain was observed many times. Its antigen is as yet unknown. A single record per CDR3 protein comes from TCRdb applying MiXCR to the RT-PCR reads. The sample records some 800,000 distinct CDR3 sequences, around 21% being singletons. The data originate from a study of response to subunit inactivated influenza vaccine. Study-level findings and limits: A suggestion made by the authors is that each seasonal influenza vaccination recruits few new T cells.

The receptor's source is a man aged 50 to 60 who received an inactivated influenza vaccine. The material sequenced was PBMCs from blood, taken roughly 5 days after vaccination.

CDR3 region: CSARLGQGGQPQHF. The CDR3 DNA follows: TGCAGTGCTAGACTCGGACAGGGCGGTCAGCCCCAGCATTTT. The chain carries TRBV20-1 and TRBJ1-5, with 8 bases identical to TRBD1. This CDR3 comprises 14 residues. Germline V gives CDR1 DFQATT, CDR2 SNEGSKA (reference sequence). V dropped 2 bases and J dropped 6; count of bases not matched to a gene: 6.